A single sample gave rise to the 28 T cell receptor beta chains below, sequenced in a study of T cell changes during pregnancy in multiple sclerosis. Libraries were prepared by immunoSEQ multiplex PCR; TCRdb keeps only in-frame clonotypes and omits some of them. There are about 97,000 clones in the sample; about nine tenths occur only once, and 0.76% lies in the top ten. Sequencing used peripheral blood, obtained in the second trimester of pregnancy. The source of these receptors is a female donor in good health, enrolled as a control in a pregnancy study.

V gene TRBV6-5 combines with J gene TRBJ2-3, with TRBD2 as a possible D gene (6 bases). Germline-derived CDR1 and CDR2 are MNHEY and SVGAGI. The CDR3 consists of 14 residues. The V end was cut by 6 bases, the J end by 2 bases, with 12 bases between. The CDR3 loop reads CASSRGTATDTQYF. In DNA form, the CDR3 reads TGTGCCAGCAGCCGCGGGACTGCCACAGATACGCAGTATTTT.

The V and J genes are TRBV18 and TRBJ2-7, with D maybe TRBD2 (5 bases). CDR1 and CDR2 from the germline V gene are KGHSH and LQKENI. There are 14 residues in the CDR3. V was shortened by 6 bases and J by 2 bases, with 14 bases between the two germline ends. The CDR3, as DNA: TGTGCCAGCTCGCGAGGGCCCGACCCCTACGAGCAGTACTTC. It specifies CASSRGPDPYEQYF.

This rearrangement joins TRBV11-2 to TRBJ2-7, with 15 bases that match TRBD2. The CDR3 consists of 19 residues. CDR1 is SGHAT and CDR2 is FQNNGV in the germline V gene. Trimming cost V 5 bases and J 0 bases; bases outside gene matches: 11. This CDR3 is CASSTRTSGGAWYSYEQYF. The CDR3 nucleotides read TGTGCCAGCAGCACTAGGACTAGCGGGGGGGCCTGGTACTCCTACGAGCAGTACTTC.

The chain couples TRBV9 to TRBJ2-7; D might be TRBD1 (5 bases). The length of the CDR3 is 13 residues. V lost 2 bases, J lost 10 bases, and 16 bases lay in between. Per germline, CDR1 SGDLS and CDR2 YYNGEE. This chain's CDR3 is CASSVTTGSLQYF. The CDR3, as DNA: TGTGCCAGCAGCGTTACCACAGGTAGTCTACAGTACTTC. Combining the CDR3 with reference TRBV9 and TRBJ2-7 gives the whole variable domain DSGVTQTPKHLITATGQRVTLRCSPRSGDLSVYWYQQSLDQGLQFLIQYYNGEERAKGNILERFSAQQFPDLHSELNLSSLELGDSALYFCASSVTTGSLQYFGPGTRLTVT.

This clone was seen a handful of times. The rearrangement links TRBV6-4 to TRBJ1-2; 7 bases map to TRBD1. V shed 6 bases and J 5 bases; nucleotides not matched to a gene: 3. Germline V lookup: CDR1 MRHNA, CDR2 SNTAGT. This CDR3 region has 12 residues. Here the CDR3 reads CASSEQGYGYTF. The CDR3, as DNA: TGTGCCAGCAGCGAACAGGGGTATGGCTACACCTTC.

The rearrangement links TRBV27 to TRBJ2-6; D uncertain. The V end lost 3 bases, the J end lost 1 base, and 7 bases lay between the germline ends. The CDR3 spans 15 residues. CDR1 is MNHEY, CDR2 SMNVEV, per germline (reference sequence). The CDR3 DNA follows: TGTGCCAGCAGTTTCCGAGAGTCTGGGGCCAACGTCCTGACTTTC. Its translation is CASSFRESGANVLTF.

This clone is a singleton in its sample. V gene TRBV2 combines with J gene TRBJ1-5, with 7 bases fitting TRBD1. J gave up 1 base and V 5 bases, and 2 bases lay outside the gene matches. The V gene's germline CDR1 is SNHLY and CDR2 FYNNEI. CDR3 length: 14 residues. CDR3 sequence reads: CASSLDRSNQPQHF. The CDR3 coding sequence is TGTGCCAGCAGTTTGGACAGGAGCAATCAGCCCCAGCATTTT.

The CDR3 sequence is CASSLRGQGFKYGYTF. In DNA form, the CDR3 reads TGTGCCAGCAGTTTACGTGGACAGGGGTTCAAGTATGGCTACACCTTC. The V call is TRBV28, the J call TRBJ1-2; TRBD1 aligns across 9 bases. CDR1 and CDR2 (germline): MDHEN, SYDVKM. The CDR3 is 16 amino acids. The ends lost 2 bases at V and 5 bases at J; junction bases unmatched: 9.

The V gene is TRBV4-2, the J gene TRBJ2-1; the D is unclear. The CDR3 totals 14 residues. V was trimmed by 1 base and J by 6 bases, leaving 10 bases between them. Germline CDR1 is LGHNA and CDR2 is YNFKEQ. CDR3 coding DNA: TGTGCCAGCAGCCAAGGGTCACGGGTCAATGAGCAGTTCTTC. Translating gives CASSQGSRVNEQFF.

The genes are TRBV6-1 and TRBJ1-5, with D uncertain. The germline CDR1 and CDR2 sequences are MNHNS and SASEGT. Trimming took 6 bases from V and 3 from J, leaving 15 bases between them. The CDR3 runs to 15 residues. CDR3 loop: CASSPNAALNQPQHF. For the CDR3, the DNA is TGTGCCAGCAGCCCTAACGCGGCCCTCAATCAGCCCCAGCATTTT.

The CDR3: CASSRPRQGGADTQYF. CDR3 sequence (DNA): TGTGCCAGCAGTCGACCTAGACAGGGCGGCGCAGATACGCAGTATTTT. The rearrangement links TRBV27 to TRBJ2-3; TRBD1 agrees at 7 bases. Germline V gene sequence: CDR1 MNHEY, CDR2 SMNVEV (reference sequence). This CDR3 contains 16 residues. V was pared by 5 bases and J by 4 bases, with 12 bases of the junction left unmatched.

The chain links TRBV18 to TRBJ2-5, with 7 bases identical to TRBD2. CDR3 length: 13 residues. The trim removed 5 bases at V and 3 bases at J, leaving 3 bases unmatched. CDR1 KGHSH and CDR2 LQKENI come from the germline V gene. CDR3 sequence: CASSGGLKETQYF. Here the CDR3 DNA reads TGTGCCAGCTCAGGGGGACTAAAAGAGACCCAGTACTTC.

The chain has TRBV15 and TRBJ2-5, with a tentative D call TRBD2 (5 bases). This CDR3 spans 14 amino acids. Germline assignment: CDR1 LNHNV and CDR2 YYDKDF (reference sequence). V was trimmed by 5 bases and J by 3 bases, leaving 13 bases between them. CDR3: CATSESGEKETQYF. The CDR3 region has the DNA TGTGCCACCAGCGAGAGTGGGGAGAAAGAGACCCAGTACTTC.

J is TRBJ2-5 and V is TRBV5-1; D unresolved. Germline V gives CDR1 SGHRS, CDR2 YFSETQ. The CDR3 is 12 amino acids. The V gene lost 1 base and the J gene lost 2 bases, with 3 bases spanning the gap. CDR3 residues: CASSLTQETQYF. In DNA form, the CDR3 reads TGCGCCAGCAGCTTGACACAAGAGACCCAGTACTTC.

The DNA of the CDR3 is TGCGCCAGCAGCCCGATGACAGGGGGACGCAATCAGCCCCAGCATTTT. It codes for CASSPMTGGRNQPQHF. The rearrangement uses TRBV4-1 and TRBJ1-5, with 9 bases aligning to TRBD1. The J segment lost 2 bases and the V segment lost 4 bases, leaving 6 bases of the junction unmatched. CDR3 length: 16 residues. Germline CDR1 and CDR2: MGHRA and YSYEKL.

V gene TRBV5-1 combines with J gene TRBJ2-7; 8 nucleotides align to TRBD2. The CDR3 has 14 amino acids. Looked up from germline, CDR1 is SGHRS and CDR2 is YFSETQ. Germline trimming cut 0 bases from V and 2 bases from J; bases unmatched to any gene: 1. The CDR3, as DNA: TGCGCCAGCAGCTTGGGGGGACTAGCCTACGAGCAGTACTTC. The encoded protein is CASSLGGLAYEQYF.

This clone was seen only once. The gene calls are TRBV7-2 and TRBJ1-4, with a possible D match to TRBD1 (5 bases). Germline V lookup: CDR1 SGHTA, CDR2 FQGNSA. The CDR3 sequence is 14 residues long. Trimming cost V 4 bases and J 3 bases, with 9 bases left between them. The CDR3 DNA reads TGTGCCAGCAGCTCAGGGATTGCTAATGAAAAACTGTTTTTT. It encodes CASSSGIANEKLFF.

V is TRBV18 and J is TRBJ2-1, with TRBD2 as a possible D gene (6 bases). The CDR3 covers 14 residues. The V and J ends lost 10 bases and 5 bases respectively, with 18 bases between them. Germline lookup yields CDR1 KGHSH and CDR2 LQKENI. The CDR3 region is CATQSPGRHNEQFF. The CDR3 nucleotides are TGTGCCACCCAATCCCCAGGGAGGCACAATGAGCAGTTCTTC.

The chain combines TRBV19 with TRBJ2-7; 8 bases align to TRBD1. Trimming cost V 6 bases and J 0 bases; bases outside gene matches: 4. The CDR3 has 14 residues. CDR1 is LNHDA, CDR2 SQIVND, per germline (reference sequence). This CDR3 is CASRTGESSYEQYF. The CDR3 nucleotides are TGTGCCAGTAGGACAGGGGAAAGCTCCTACGAGCAGTACTTC.

In the case of this clone: Distinct nucleotide sequences in the sample also encode this CDR3. The genes are TRBV9 and TRBJ1-3; D possibly corresponds to TRBD1 (5 bases). V was shortened by 2 bases and J by 1 base, with 16 bases between the two germline ends. The CDR3 is 17 residues long. Germline V gene data show CDR1 as SGDLS and CDR2 as YYNGEE. CDR3 sequence: CASSVSRVGGSGNTIYF. The CDR3 DNA follows: TGTGCCAGCAGCGTGTCCCGGGTGGGGGGTTCTGGAAACACCATATATTTT.

The rearrangement uses TRBV4-1 and TRBJ1-2, with a tentative D call TRBD1 (6 bases). Germline V gene lookup returns CDR1 MGHRA and CDR2 YSYEKL. The V end lost 4 bases, the J end lost 7 bases, and 22 bases lay between the germline ends. This CDR3 contains 16 residues. Here the CDR3 DNA reads TGCGCCAGCAGCCTCCTCACTCTTGCCGGGGGGGCTGGCTACACCTTC. Translation gives CASSLLTLAGGAGYTF.

As DNA, the CDR3 is TGTGCCAGCAGTGAATTTCGGGATAACAATGAGCAGTTCTTC. Its translation is CASSEFRDNNEQFF. V gene TRBV25-1 combines with J gene TRBJ2-1, with a possible D match to TRBD2 (5 bases). The CDR3 sequence is 14 residues long. In germline, CDR1 is MGHDK, CDR2 SYGVNS. Trimming took 1 base from V and 5 from J, leaving 9 bases between them.

The genes are TRBV6-1 and TRBJ1-3, with D uncertain. The germline V and J ends were trimmed by 1 base and 8 bases, with 12 bases remaining between them. This CDR3 comprises 14 residues. In germline, CDR1 is MNHNS, CDR2 SASEGT. CDR3 coding DNA: TGTGCCAGCAGTGAAGGGCGGGCTAGGGACACCATATATTTT. This sequence encodes CASSEGRARDTIYF.

This chain connects TRBV7-9 to TRBJ1-2; D is ambiguous. Germline V lookup: CDR1 SEHNR, CDR2 FQNEAQ (reference sequence). The V end was cut by 1 base, the J end by 0 bases, with 6 bases between. CDR3 length equals 14 residues. CDR3 sequence (DNA): TGTGCCAGCAGCTTAGGGCAGACTAACTATGGCTACACCTTC. Encoded protein: CASSLGQTNYGYTF.

This clone appeared a single time. The chain's CDR3 is CASSPPLAGVETQYF. In nucleotides, the CDR3 is TGTGCCAGCAGCCCCCCTCTAGCGGGAGTGGAGACCCAGTACTTC. The chain uses TRBV5-4 and TRBJ2-5, with TRBD2 matching 10 bases. CDR3 length: 15 amino acids. Germline CDR1 and CDR2: SGHNT and YYREEE (reference sequence). The ends lost 4 bases at V and 5 bases at J; junction bases unmatched: 8.

The chain employs TRBV18 and TRBJ1-1, with D unresolved. The CDR3 loop spans 13 amino acids. Germline V gene sequence: CDR1 KGHSH, CDR2 LQKENI. The germline V and J ends were trimmed by 2 bases and 6 bases, with 10 bases remaining between them. Here the CDR3 DNA reads TGTGCCAGCTCACCATGGGAGGAGGCTGAAGCTTTCTTT. Protein: CASSPWEEAEAFF.

The rearrangement links TRBV20-1 to TRBJ2-3; possibly TRBD2 for D (7 bases). Germline V gene data show CDR1 as DFQATT and CDR2 as SNEGSKA (reference sequence). V dropped 8 bases and J dropped 6 bases, with 9 bases sitting between them. The CDR3 is made up of 10 amino acids. The CDR3 nucleotides are TGCAGTCGGGGGGCGGATACGCAGTATTTT. Its protein is CSRGADTQYF.

This clone has only a few counts. The chain is built from TRBV6-1 and TRBJ1-1; D possibly corresponds to TRBD1 (6 bases). The CDR3 consists of 15 residues. Germline assignment: CDR1 MNHNS and CDR2 SASEGT. V dropped 0 bases and J dropped 1 base, with 9 bases sitting between them. CDR3 region: CASSEASQGNTEAFF. CDR3 nucleotides: TGTGCCAGCAGTGAAGCCTCACAGGGGAACACTGAAGCTTTCTTT.